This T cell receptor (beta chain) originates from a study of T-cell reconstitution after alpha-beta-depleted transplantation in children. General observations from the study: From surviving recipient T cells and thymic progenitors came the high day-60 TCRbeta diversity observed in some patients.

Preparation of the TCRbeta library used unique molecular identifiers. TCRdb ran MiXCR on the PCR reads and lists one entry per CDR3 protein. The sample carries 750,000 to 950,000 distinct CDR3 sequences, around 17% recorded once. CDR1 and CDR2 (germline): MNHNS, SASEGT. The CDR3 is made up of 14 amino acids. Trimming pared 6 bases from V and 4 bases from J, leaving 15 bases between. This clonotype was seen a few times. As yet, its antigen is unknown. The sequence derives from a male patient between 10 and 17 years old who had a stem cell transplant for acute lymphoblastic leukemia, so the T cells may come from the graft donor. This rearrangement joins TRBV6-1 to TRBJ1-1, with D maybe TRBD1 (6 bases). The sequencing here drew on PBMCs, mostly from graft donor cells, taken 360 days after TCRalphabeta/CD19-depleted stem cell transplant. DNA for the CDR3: TGTGCCAGCAGCCAAAACAGGGCAGGCACTGAAGCTTTCTTT. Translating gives CASSQNRAGTEAFF.